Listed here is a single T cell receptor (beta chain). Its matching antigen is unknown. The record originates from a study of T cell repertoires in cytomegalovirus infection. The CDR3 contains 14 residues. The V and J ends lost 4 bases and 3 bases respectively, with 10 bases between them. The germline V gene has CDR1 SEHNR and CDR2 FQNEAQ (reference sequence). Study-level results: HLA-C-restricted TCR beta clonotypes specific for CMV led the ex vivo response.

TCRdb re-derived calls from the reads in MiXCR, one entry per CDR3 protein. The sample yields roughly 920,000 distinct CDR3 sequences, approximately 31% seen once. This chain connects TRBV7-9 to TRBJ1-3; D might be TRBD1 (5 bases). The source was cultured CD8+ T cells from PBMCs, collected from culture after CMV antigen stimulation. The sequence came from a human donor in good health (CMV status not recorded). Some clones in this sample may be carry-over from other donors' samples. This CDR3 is CASSSSGFGNTIYF. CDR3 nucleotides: TGTGCCAGCAGCTCTTCAGGGTTTGGAAACACCATATATTTT.